The entry that follows covers one T cell receptor beta chain sequence. This specimen belongs to a study of shared clonotypes between healthy human individuals. Germline lookup yields CDR1 SGHRS and CDR2 YFSETQ. This CDR3 contains 16 residues. Trimming removed 4 bases from V and 3 bases from J, with 18 bases in between. When replicate PCRs were run on sorted subsets, they used around 200 ng DNA, tens of thousands of T cell genomes. This table comes from immunoSEQ multiplex PCR, and its TCRdb copy is limited to in-frame clones, with some not included. The table records around 2,000,000 clones, over 85% of them present only once. CD45RO negativity and positive selection for CCR7 defined naive CD8 cells, a population that excluded terminally differentiated effector memory CD45RA+ cells.

This receptor was obtained from a young man in good health. Sequenced input: naive CD8+ T cells sorted from blood. The chain has TRBV5-1 and TRBJ2-3; possible D gene TRBD1, 6 bases. The CDR3 DNA sequence: TGCGCCAGCAGCGAGGAGGACAGAGGAGGAACAGATACGCAGTATTTT. It translates to CASSEEDRGGTDTQYF.